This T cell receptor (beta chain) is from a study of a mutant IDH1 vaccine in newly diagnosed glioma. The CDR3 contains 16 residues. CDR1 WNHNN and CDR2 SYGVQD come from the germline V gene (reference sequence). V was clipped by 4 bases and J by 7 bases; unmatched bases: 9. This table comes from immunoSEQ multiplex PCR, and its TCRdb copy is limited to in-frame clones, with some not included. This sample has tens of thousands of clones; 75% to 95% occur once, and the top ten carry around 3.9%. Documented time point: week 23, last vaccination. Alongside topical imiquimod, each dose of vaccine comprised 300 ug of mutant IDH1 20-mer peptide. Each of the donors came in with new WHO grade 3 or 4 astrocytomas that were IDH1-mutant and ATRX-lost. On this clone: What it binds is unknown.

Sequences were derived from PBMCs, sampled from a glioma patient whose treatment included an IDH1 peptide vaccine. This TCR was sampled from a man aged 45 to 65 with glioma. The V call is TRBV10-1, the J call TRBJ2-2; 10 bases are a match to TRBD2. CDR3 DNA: TGCGCCAGCAGTGTTGGGCTAGCGGGAGTATTCGGGGAGCTGTTTTTT. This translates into CASSVGLAGVFGELFF.